The present TCR beta chain was sequenced within a study of cytomegalovirus exposure and HLA in healthy donors. CDR1 and CDR2 (germline): SEHNR, FQNEAQ (reference sequence). The CDR3 consists of 14 residues. V was trimmed by 10 bases and J by 0 bases, leaving 15 bases between them. 60 Vbeta and 13 Jbeta primers were used in PCR. Libraries were prepared by immunoSEQ multiplex PCR; TCRdb keeps only in-frame clonotypes and omits some of them. The sample carries roughly 140,000 clones, approximately 71% recorded once. The sample taken for sequencing was PBMCs. This sequence joins TRBV7-9 and TRBJ1-2, with D perhaps TRBD1 (6 bases). This TCR came from a woman aged 45-60 years in good health and CMV-seronegative. The chain's CDR3 is CAITRGATNYGYTF. DNA of the CDR3: TGTGCCATCACCCGGGGGGCTACTAACTATGGCTACACCTTC.